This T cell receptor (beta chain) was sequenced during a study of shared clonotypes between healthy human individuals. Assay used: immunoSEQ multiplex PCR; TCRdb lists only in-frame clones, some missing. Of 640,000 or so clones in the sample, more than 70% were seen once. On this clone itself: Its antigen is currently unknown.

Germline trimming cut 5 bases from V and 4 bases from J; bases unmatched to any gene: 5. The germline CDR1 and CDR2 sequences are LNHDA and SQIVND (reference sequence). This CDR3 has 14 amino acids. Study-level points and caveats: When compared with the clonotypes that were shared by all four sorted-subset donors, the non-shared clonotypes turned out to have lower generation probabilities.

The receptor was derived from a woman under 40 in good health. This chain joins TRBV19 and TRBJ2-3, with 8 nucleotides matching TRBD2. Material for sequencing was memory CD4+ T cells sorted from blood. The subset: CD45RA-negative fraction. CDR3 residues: CASSRREESDTQYF. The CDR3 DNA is TGTGCCAGTAGTCGGCGGGAGGAATCAGATACGCAGTATTTT.